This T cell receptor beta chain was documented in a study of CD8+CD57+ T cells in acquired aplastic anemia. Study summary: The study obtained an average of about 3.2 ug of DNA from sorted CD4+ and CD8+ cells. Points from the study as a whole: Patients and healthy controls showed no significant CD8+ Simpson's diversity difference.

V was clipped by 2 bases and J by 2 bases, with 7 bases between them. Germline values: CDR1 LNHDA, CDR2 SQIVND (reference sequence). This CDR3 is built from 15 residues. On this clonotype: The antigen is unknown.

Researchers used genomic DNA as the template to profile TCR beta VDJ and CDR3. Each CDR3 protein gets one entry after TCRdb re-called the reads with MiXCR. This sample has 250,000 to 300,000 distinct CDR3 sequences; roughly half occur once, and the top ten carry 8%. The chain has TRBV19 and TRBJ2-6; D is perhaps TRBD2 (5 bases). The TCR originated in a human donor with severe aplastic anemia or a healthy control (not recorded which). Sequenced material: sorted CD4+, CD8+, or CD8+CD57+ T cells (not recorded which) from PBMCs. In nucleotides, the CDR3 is TGTGCCAGTAGTATAAAGGGAGCTGGGGCCAACGTCCTGACTTTC. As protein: CASSIKGAGANVLTF.